The 23 T cell receptor beta chains below come from one sample, sequenced in a study of cytomegalovirus exposure and HLA in healthy donors. A multiplex PCR was run with 60 Vbeta primers and 13 Jbeta primers. The repertoire was sequenced with immunoSEQ multiplex PCR; TCRdb's copy has only in-frame clones and lacks some. The repertoire holds roughly 170,000 clones, with roughly 78% as singletons. Sequenced input: PBMCs. The source is a woman aged 45-65 years in good health and CMV-seropositive.

The rearrangement uses TRBV7-6 and TRBJ1-5, with a tentative D call TRBD1 (6 bases). V lost 5 bases, J lost 1 base, and 15 bases lay in between. Per the germline V gene, CDR1 is SGHVS and CDR2 is FNYEAQ. This CDR3 contains 16 residues. The CDR3 nucleotides are TGTGCCAGCAGCCCCGGACACGGACAGAGCAATCAGCCCCAGCATTTT. It yields the protein CASSPGHGQSNQPQHF.

This clone was seen only a few times. The V and J genes are TRBV7-8 and TRBJ2-7, with a tentative D call TRBD2 (5 bases). V lost 8 bases, J lost 1 base, and 15 bases lay in between. Germline-derived CDR1 and CDR2 are SGHVS and FQNEAQ. The CDR3 sequence is 14 residues long. The CDR3 DNA follows: TGTGCCAGCTCTATCCGAGAGGGATCCTACGAGCAGTACTTC. This sequence encodes CASSIREGSYEQYF.

This chain uses TRBV7-9 with TRBJ1-5; perhaps TRBD1 as D (6 bases). The V gene lost 4 bases and the J gene lost 2 bases, with 15 bases spanning the gap. The CDR3 is made up of 16 amino acids. Germline V gives CDR1 SEHNR, CDR2 FQNEAQ (reference sequence). This chain's CDR3 is CASSCSGVCGNQPQHF. The CDR3 DNA follows: TGTGCCAGCAGCTGCTCAGGGGTTTGTGGCAATCAGCCCCAGCATTTT.

The chain carries TRBV4-2 and TRBJ2-1, with 15 bases lining up with TRBD2. J was trimmed by 4 bases and V by 0 bases; bases with no gene match: 4. The CDR3 runs to 18 residues. Looked up from germline, CDR1 is LGHNA and CDR2 is YNFKEQ. CDR3 bases: TGTGCCAGCAGCCAAGATGGGACTAGCGGGGGGCCTTACAATGAGCAGTTCTTC. Residues: CASSQDGTSGGPYNEQFF.

The rearrangement joins TRBV20-1 to TRBJ2-3; D is uncertain. The germline V and J ends were trimmed by 5 bases and 0 bases, with 3 bases remaining between them. CDR3 length: 11 residues. The germline V gene has CDR1 DFQATT and CDR2 SNEGSKA (reference sequence). This CDR3 is CSAPSTDTQYF. As DNA, the CDR3 is TGCAGTGCTCCTAGCACAGATACGCAGTATTTT.

V usage is TRBV5-4 and J usage is TRBJ1-1; 9 bases agree with TRBD1. This CDR3 has 13 amino acids. The V gene end was trimmed by 0 bases and the J gene end by 6 bases; junction bases not matched to a gene: 0. Germline CDR1 SGHNT, CDR2 YYREEE (reference sequence). The CDR3 sequence is CASSLGQGAEAFF. The CDR3 bases are TGTGCCAGCAGCTTGGGACAGGGGGCTGAAGCTTTCTTT.

The rearrangement links TRBV11-2 to TRBJ1-4; 9 positions match TRBD1. Germline trimming cut 0 bases from V and 4 bases from J; bases unmatched to any gene: 3. In germline, CDR1 is SGHAT, CDR2 FQNNGV. This CDR3 has 16 amino acids. In DNA form, the CDR3 reads TGTGCCAGCAGCTTAGAGGGACAGGGTCGTAATGAAAAACTGTTTTTT. Its translation is CASSLEGQGRNEKLFF.

The chain employs TRBV6-4 and TRBJ2-3; 8 bases are shared with TRBD2. The CDR3 is made up of 15 amino acids. Trimming took 0 bases from V and 5 from J; bases not matched to a gene: 4. Per the germline V gene, CDR1 is MRHNA and CDR2 is SNTAGT. The CDR3, as DNA: TGTGCCAGCAGTGACTCCGGGGGGGCCCAAGATACGCAGTATTTT. It is translated as CASSDSGGAQDTQYF.

The genes are TRBV11-2 and TRBJ1-4, with D perhaps TRBD1 (5 bases). V was trimmed by 2 bases and J by 7 bases, leaving 11 bases between them. CDR3 size: 14 residues. CDR1 and CDR2 from the germline V gene are SGHAT and FQNNGV. In nucleotides, the CDR3 is TGTGCCAGCAGCTTATCAGGGAGGAGTGAAAAACTGTTTTTT. Protein sequence: CASSLSGRSEKLFF.

This chain uses TRBV9 with TRBJ1-5; perhaps TRBD1 as D (6 bases). V lost 5 bases and J 0 bases, leaving 15 bases between the germline ends. The CDR3 has 16 amino acids. The germline gives CDR1 SGDLS, CDR2 YYNGEE. The CDR3 DNA reads TGTGCCAGCAGTCAGAGGACAGATTATAGCAATCAGCCCCAGCATTTT. As protein: CASSQRTDYSNQPQHF.

The genes are TRBV5-6 and TRBJ2-3; 8 bases agree with TRBD2. The CDR3 spans 15 residues. Trimming removed 1 base from V and 2 bases from J; junction bases left unmatched: 3. From germline, CDR1 is SGHDT and CDR2 YYEEEE. CDR3 in DNA: TGTGCCAGCAGCTTGTCGGGGGGGCCCACAGATACGCAGTATTTT. It is translated as CASSLSGGPTDTQYF.

This clone showed up just once. The J gene is TRBJ2-1, the V gene TRBV6-6; 7 nucleotides line up with TRBD1. Germline lookup yields CDR1 MNHNY and CDR2 SVGAGI (reference sequence). This CDR3 is built from 15 residues. With V trimmed by 2 bases and J by 5 bases, 6 bases remained unmatched. The chain's CDR3 is CASSYEAQGNNEQFF. The CDR3 region has the DNA TGTGCCAGCAGTTACGAAGCACAGGGGAACAATGAGCAGTTCTTC.

This clone was counted only a few times. The sample has other DNA sequences that encode this CDR3 too. CDR3 DNA: TGCGCCAGCAGCTTGGGACAGGGGCCCTACGAGCAGTACTTC. Translation gives CASSLGQGPYEQYF. The V gene is TRBV5-1, the J gene TRBJ2-7; 8 bases align to TRBD1. The germline CDR1 and CDR2 sequences are SGHRS and YFSETQ. This CDR3 region has 14 residues. J lost 2 bases, V lost 0 bases, and 1 base had no gene match.

The V gene is TRBV5-6, the J gene TRBJ1-5, with 11 positions matching TRBD1. J gave up 4 bases and V 0 bases, and 3 bases lay outside the gene matches. The CDR3 runs 16 residues. Germline assignment: CDR1 SGHDT and CDR2 YYEEEE. The CDR3 protein is CASSLVGDRGNQPQHF. In DNA, the CDR3 is TGTGCCAGCAGCTTGGTCGGGGACAGGGGGAATCAGCCCCAGCATTTT.

CDR3: CASQVWGGNTEAFF. DNA for the CDR3: TGTGCCTCCCAAGTGTGGGGGGGCAACACTGAAGCTTTCTTT. V and J are TRBV6-5 and TRBJ1-1, with a tentative D call TRBD1 (6 bases). Germline CDR1 is MNHEY and CDR2 is SVGAGI. Trimming left V 11 bases short and J 2 bases short, with 18 bases between. The CDR3 covers 14 residues.

The chain joins TRBV7-3 to TRBJ2-2; D is possibly TRBD2 (6 bases). Germline CDR1 is SGHTA and CDR2 is FQGTGA. The CDR3 loop spans 16 amino acids. Trimming pared 4 bases from V and 5 bases from J, leaving 17 bases between. This CDR3 reads CASSSLGLGGTGELFF. The DNA for the CDR3 is TGTGCCAGCAGCTCCTTGGGGCTGGGGGGTACCGGGGAGCTGTTTTTT.

This chain uses TRBV4-2 with TRBJ2-5, with TRBD1 as a possible D gene (6 bases). The V gene's germline CDR1 is LGHNA and CDR2 YNFKEQ. Trimming cost V 5 bases and J 0 bases, with 10 bases left between them. This CDR3 region has 14 residues. The CDR3 protein is CASSARTDQETQYF. CDR3 DNA sequence: TGTGCCAGCAGCGCCCGGACAGACCAAGAGACCCAGTACTTC.

This chain links TRBV30 with TRBJ1-6; maybe TRBD1 (5 bases). The CDR3 is 14 residues long. The germline V gene encodes CDR1 GTSNPN and CDR2 SVGIG (reference sequence). The V end lost 6 bases, the J end lost 8 bases, and 17 bases lay between the germline ends. CDR3 in DNA: TGTGCCTGTCGACGCCGGGGGGTGTATTCACCCCTCCACTTT. It encodes CACRRRGVYSPLHF. Together with reference TRBV30 and TRBJ1-6, the CDR3 gives the full variable domain: SQTIHQWPATLVQPVGSPLSLECTVEGTSNPNLYWYRQAAGRGLQLLFYSVGIGQISSEVPQNLSASRPQDRQFILSSKKLLLSDSGFYLCACRRRGVYSPLHFGNGTRLTVT.

This sequence joins TRBV27 and TRBJ2-5; 8 bases are shared with TRBD1. The DNA end favors TRBJ2-7, so the J call may be wrong. Looked up from germline, CDR1 is MNHEY and CDR2 is SMNVEV (reference sequence). The CDR3 loop spans 14 amino acids. The CDR3 coding sequence is TGTGCCAGCAGTCGACGCACAGGGGGGCACGAGCAGTACTTC. This gives the protein CASSRRTGGHEQYF.

This sequence joins TRBV13 and TRBJ1-6; the D gene is possibly TRBD1 (5 bases). This CDR3 region has 15 residues. Germline CDR1 reads PRHDT; CDR2 reads FYEKMQ (reference sequence). The ends were cut back, 5 bases at V and 10 bases at J, with 18 bases in the middle. Here the CDR3 reads CASSPPGGGGSPLHF. As DNA, the CDR3 is TGTGCCAGCAGCCCCCCGGGTGGGGGAGGATCACCCCTCCACTTT.

This clone was observed a few times. The rearrangement uses TRBV2 and TRBJ1-5; 10 nucleotides agree with TRBD1. In germline, CDR1 is SNHLY, CDR2 FYNNEI. This CDR3 has 14 amino acids. V was pared by 6 bases and J by 8 bases, with 7 bases of the junction left unmatched. The CDR3 DNA sequence: TGTGCCAGCAGAGCGACAGGGGGCCTGAAGCCCCAGCATTTT. This sequence encodes CASRATGGLKPQHF.

CDR3 protein: CASSLGQGVRKQYF. DNA for the CDR3: TGTGCCAGCAGCTTGGGACAGGGGGTTAGAAAGCAGTACTTC. The chain has TRBV7-9 and TRBJ2-7; 11 bases are a match to TRBD1. CDR3 size: 14 residues. V was pared by 3 bases and J by 8 bases, with 6 bases of the junction left unmatched. CDR1 and CDR2 (germline): SEHNR, FQNEAQ (reference sequence).

This clone has just a few counts. The chain joins TRBV5-6 to TRBJ1-6; D not certain. CDR1 and CDR2 (germline): SGHDT, YYEEEE. Trimming shortened V by 4 bases and J by 6 bases, and 11 bases separated the two germline ends. This CDR3 has 14 residues. The CDR3 loop is CASSRGVGNSPLHF. Written as DNA, the CDR3 is TGTGCCAGCAGCCGCGGTGTGGGTAATTCACCCCTCCACTTT.